This entry concerns a single T cell receptor (beta chain). Its antigen has not been determined. There are no base qualities to consult, and no much larger clone falls within one base. The listed sequencing device is Illumina HiSeq 2500. Quantitative 5'-RACE with molecular barcodes was the method used to prepare the TCR beta libraries. The study's processing was this. A new computational method, built on a probabilistic model of VDJ rearrangement, was used to identify disease-linked TCR variants. In-frame beta chains were kept once TCRdb had trimmed the public reads at Q25 with fastp and called clones with MiXCR. Rows with one shared CDR3 protein collapse into an entry with the most common genes and DNA. The V and J calls follow TCRdb's processing rather than the paper's. For this sample the table gives about 840,000 distinct CDR3 sequences, of which about 12% were detected only once. Approximately 0.51% of the sample rests with the top ten.

The junction shows trimming of 0 bases on V and 10 bases on J, and the gene matches do not reach 12 bases of it. CDR1 is given as DFQATT and CDR2 as SNEGSKA, both from the germline V gene (reference sequence). The CDR3 goes from the cysteine to the phenylalanine over 16 residues. Of the read, only the CDR3 DNA is kept; its 48 bases are in frame from base 1. This sample was taken from a study of CD8 T cells in ankylosing spondylitis (dated 2017 in TCRdb). Looking at the study overall: T cell receptor beta repertoires were profiled in healthy donors and ankylosing spondylitis patients so that disease-linked TCR variants could be found. The full study cohort was made up of approximately 24 ankylosing spondylitis patients and approximately 100 healthy donors. Peripheral blood was sampled, and synovial fluid was also collected from ankylosing spondylitis patients. Study-wide conclusions, independent of this receptor: In peripheral blood, the disease-linked clones were found at relatively low frequencies and had a CD8+ phenotype. Some of the motif variants had been reported before in the synovial fluid and blood of reactive arthritis patients, a finding that suggests common disease-initiation mechanisms. A TCR beta motif made up of eight or nine highly homologous amino acid variants appeared to be characteristic of blood from ankylosing spondylitis patients. Significant enrichment of the disease-linked clones was reported in matched synovial fluid samples from ankylosing spondylitis patients.

Recombination linked TRBV20-1 to TRBJ1-6, with 7 middle bases fitting TRBD1. Sequencing input: blood, either unsorted or a sorted T cell fraction (not recorded which). This TCR came from a male donor with ankylosing spondylitis. For the CDR3, the sequence is CSARDGGQVEKSPLHF. DNA sequence: TGCAGTGCTAGAGATGGAGGACAGGTGGAGAAGTCACCCCTCCACTTT.